This T cell receptor beta chain stems from a study of neurological immune-mediated disorders (dated 2019 in TCRdb). Context from the whole study: The study compared peripheral blood TCR-beta repertoires of HTLV-I-associated myelopathy (HAM/TSP) patients, multiple sclerosis patients and healthy controls using UMI-based sequencing. The cohort comprised about 71 subjects: some 14 HAM/TSP patients, 35 or so multiple sclerosis patients and some 20 healthy controls. Longitudinal HAM/TSP and healthy donors were sampled at 3 time-points each (about 3-45 month intervals). The approximately 98 TCR-beta libraries included longitudinal samples, technical triplicates and paired sorted CD4+ and CD8+ T-cell subsets alongside PBMC samples.

To synthesize cDNA, template-switch 5'RACE was performed with a primer carrying a 10-nucleotide random unique molecular identifier so that each TCR transcript was tagged. Every sequencing run yielded over 160 million TCR-beta sequences covering 15-18 subjects. The RNeasy kit was used for extraction of total RNA. TCR-beta VDJ regions were amplified with primers for the TCR constant region and the 5'RACE anchor, using the KAPA Real-time Library Amplification kit. Sample indexes and Illumina adaptors were added in a first PCR, and a second PCR then increased library yield. After Ampure bead purification, the roughly 650 bp TCR product was size-selected on a 2% E-gel SizeSelection system. Before pooling, library quality was checked on a Bioanalyzer, concentration was measured with Qubit, and libraries were quantified with the Kapa Library Quantification kit. An Illumina HiSeq 2500 was used to sequence the libraries paired-end at 2 x 150 bp. To increase sequence diversity, 25-30% phiX was spiked into each library pool. In the paper's pipeline: The quality-filtered reads were processed with the UMI-based MiGEC pipeline, whose error correction step removed more than 80% of the raw TCR sequences. IMGT germline references were used for aligning VDJ genes, and each clonotype was defined as a unique CDR3 amino acid sequence together with its V-J genes. VDJtools evaluated clonal expansion, Shannon diversity and CDR3 relatedness (CalcPairwiseDistances, ClusterSamples); CLCbio workbench built phylogenetic trees. Expanded clones were defined as having at least 8 unique UMIs, based on coefficient-of-variation modelling across technical triplicates. In TCRdb, the public reads were trimmed at Q25 with fastp and aligned with MiXCR, with productive beta chains retained. Here each entry gathers all rows of one CDR3 protein and keeps the most common genes and DNA. TCRdb assigned the V and J calls; the authors' analysis was not used. For this sample there are about 49,000 distinct CDR3 sequences; less than 12% appear just once. The top ten hold under 2% of the sample.

The time point label of this sample denotes: longitudinal time-point 1 (baseline). Blood bank volunteers in Maryland, USA served as the healthy controls. Libraries from unsorted PBMCs were made from 2 million PBMCs kept in RNAlater at -80 degrees C until RNA extraction. PBMCs were separated from peripheral blood using Ficoll-Hypaque density gradient centrifugation and then cryopreserved in liquid nitrogen. V drops 1 base and J drops 2 bases, leaving 11 bases in between. CDR1 SGHNT and CDR2 YENEEA were looked up in the germline V gene. From its cysteine to its phenylalanine, the CDR3 spans 16 amino acids. Of the read, only the CDR3 DNA is kept; its 48 bases are in frame from base 1. Findings and caveats that apply to the study as a whole: No identical CDR3 amino acid sequences were shared among expanded clones across subjects, suggesting private TCR-beta repertoires in all groups. TCR clonal expansion was greatest in HAM/TSP patients and smallest in MS patients, who ranked below even healthy controls.

Worth noting for this clonotype: There is no known antigen for this receptor. No much larger clone is present one base from it, and per-base qualities are unavailable.

Sequences were obtained from PBMCs. The TCR originated in a woman aged 40 to 49 in good health. Rearrangement joined TRBV11-3 to TRBJ2-2; the D gene cannot be resolved reliably. The CDR3 here reads CASSLVVGSNTGELFF. The bases read TGTGCCAGCAGCTTAGTTGTGGGCTCTAACACCGGGGAGCTGTTTTTT.